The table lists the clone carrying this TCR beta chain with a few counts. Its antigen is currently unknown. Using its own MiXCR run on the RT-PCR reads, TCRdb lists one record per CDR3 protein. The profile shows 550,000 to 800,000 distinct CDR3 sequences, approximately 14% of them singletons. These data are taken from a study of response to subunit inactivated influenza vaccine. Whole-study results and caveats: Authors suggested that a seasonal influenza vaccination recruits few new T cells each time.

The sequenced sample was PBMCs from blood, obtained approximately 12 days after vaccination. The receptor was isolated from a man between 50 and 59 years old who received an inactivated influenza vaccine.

CDR3 region: CASSLGSGGAYEQYF. The CDR3 bases are TGTGCCAGCAGCTTAGGTAGCGGGGGGGCCTACGAGCAGTACTTC. The V call is TRBV13, the J call TRBJ2-7; 11 bases agree with TRBD2. With 0 bases clipped from V and 2 bases from J, the junction kept 0 bases outside the gene matches. This CDR3 is built from 15 residues. The germline gives CDR1 PRHDT, CDR2 FYEKMQ (reference sequence).